This TCR beta chain is from a study of T-cell memory formation after mild COVID-19. For the study at large: TCR clusters were mostly confined to one donor each.

The CDR3 runs 17 residues. CDR1 is MNHNY, CDR2 SVGAGI, per germline (reference sequence). The V gene lost 6 bases and the J gene lost 4 bases, with 19 bases spanning the gap. Study-level results: Contracting CD4+ clones sat mainly in CM and EM; CD8+ in EMRA.

Worth noting for this clonotype: Its antigen is unidentified.

5'RACE primed from the constant segment yielded TCR alpha and TCR beta cDNA libraries bearing sample barcodes and UMIs. In TCRdb, the 5' RACE reads were re-called with MiXCR into one record per CDR3 protein. This sample has roughly 310,000 distinct CDR3 sequences, with roughly 15% found just once. This chain uses TRBV6-6 with TRBJ2-6; D is possibly TRBD1 or TRBD2 (5 bases each). The source material was PBMCs or a T cell subset sorted from them (not recorded which). The sequence was obtained from a man aged 18 to 30 who had mild COVID-19 (a few samples of this study predate the infection). Cell type and time point are not known. The CDR3 loop reads CASSRASWGSGANVLTF. In DNA, the CDR3 is TGTGCCAGCAGCCGAGCCTCGTGGGGGTCCGGGGCCAACGTCCTGACTTTC.